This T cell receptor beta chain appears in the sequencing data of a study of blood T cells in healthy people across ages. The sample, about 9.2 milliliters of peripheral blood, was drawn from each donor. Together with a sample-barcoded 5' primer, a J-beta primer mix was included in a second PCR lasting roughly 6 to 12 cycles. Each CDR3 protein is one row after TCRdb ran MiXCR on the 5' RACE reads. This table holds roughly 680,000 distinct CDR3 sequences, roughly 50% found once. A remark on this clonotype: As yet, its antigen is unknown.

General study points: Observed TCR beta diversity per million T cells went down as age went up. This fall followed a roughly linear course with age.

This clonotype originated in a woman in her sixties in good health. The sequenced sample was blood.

The CDR3 reads CASSLRGGRRGNSPLHF. The CDR3 DNA reads TGTGCCAGCAGTTTAAGGGGGGGGCGCAGGGGTAATTCACCCCTCCACTTT. The chain has TRBV27 and TRBJ1-6; a weak D match, TRBD1 (6 bases). CDR3 length equals 17 residues. Deletions cut 2 bases from V and 6 bases from J, with 17 bases between. Germline V lookup: CDR1 MNHEY, CDR2 SMNVEV (reference sequence).